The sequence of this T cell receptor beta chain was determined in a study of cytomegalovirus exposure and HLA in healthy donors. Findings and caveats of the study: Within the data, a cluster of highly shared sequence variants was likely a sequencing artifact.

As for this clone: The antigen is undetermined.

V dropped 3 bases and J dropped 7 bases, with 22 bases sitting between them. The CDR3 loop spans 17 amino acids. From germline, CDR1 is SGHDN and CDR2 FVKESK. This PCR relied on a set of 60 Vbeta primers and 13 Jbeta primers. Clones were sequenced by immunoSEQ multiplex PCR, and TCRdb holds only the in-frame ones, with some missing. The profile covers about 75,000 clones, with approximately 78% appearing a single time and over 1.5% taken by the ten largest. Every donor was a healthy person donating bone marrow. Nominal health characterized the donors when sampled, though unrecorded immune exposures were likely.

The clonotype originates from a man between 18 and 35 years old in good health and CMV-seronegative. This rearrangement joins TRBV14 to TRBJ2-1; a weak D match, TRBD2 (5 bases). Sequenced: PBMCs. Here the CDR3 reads CASSHGRVMALLNEQFF. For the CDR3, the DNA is TGTGCCAGCAGCCATGGGCGGGTCATGGCCTTATTGAATGAGCAGTTCTTC.